This T cell receptor (beta chain) was sequenced during a study of T cells in narcolepsy. The CDR3 consists of 15 residues. V was cut by 5 bases and J by 2 bases, with 15 bases left in between. The V gene's germline CDR1 is LNHNV and CDR2 YYDKDF (reference sequence). To note about this clone: Its antigen is unidentified.

Study results and caveats: Healthy controls reportedly lacked the autoreactive clonotypes serially found in patients' blood. HCRT-specific and TRIB2-specific autoreactive clonotypes appeared among same-patient CSF and blood CD4+ clonotypes.

This table comes from immunoSEQ multiplex PCR, and its TCRdb copy is limited to in-frame clones, with some not included. Altogether 25,000 to 35,000 clones are present, more than 65% being singletons, with the ten largest covering 6.6%. The chain links TRBV15 to TRBJ1-2; perhaps TRBD1 as D (6 bases). The material sequenced was memory (CD45RA-) CD4+ T cells from blood. The sequence was collected from a human donor in good health. The CDR3 region has the DNA TGTGCCACCAGCCCACGGACAGATTTAAACTATGGCTACACCTTC. Translation: CATSPRTDLNYGYTF.